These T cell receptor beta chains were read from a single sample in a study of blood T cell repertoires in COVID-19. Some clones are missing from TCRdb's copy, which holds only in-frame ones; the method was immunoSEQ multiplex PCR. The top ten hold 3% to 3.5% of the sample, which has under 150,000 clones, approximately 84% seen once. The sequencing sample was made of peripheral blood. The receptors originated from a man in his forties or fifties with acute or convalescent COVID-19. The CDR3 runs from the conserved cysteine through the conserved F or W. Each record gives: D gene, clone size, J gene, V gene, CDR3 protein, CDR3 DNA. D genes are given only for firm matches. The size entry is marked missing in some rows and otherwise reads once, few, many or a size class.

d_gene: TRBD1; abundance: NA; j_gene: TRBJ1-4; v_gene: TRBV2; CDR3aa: CASSGGRGRKDEKLFF; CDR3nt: TGTGCCAGCAGTGGCGGCAGGGGGCGCAAGGATGAAAAACTGTTTTTT
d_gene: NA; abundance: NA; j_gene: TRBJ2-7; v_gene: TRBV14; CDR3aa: CASSHRRDTSYEQYF; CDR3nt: TGTGCCAGCAGCCATCGCCGGGACACCTCCTACGAGCAGTACTTC
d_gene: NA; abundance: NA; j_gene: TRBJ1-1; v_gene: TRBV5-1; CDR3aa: CASSLATAGGTEAFF; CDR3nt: TGCGCCAGCAGCTTGGCCACAGCCGGAGGCACTGAAGCTTTCTTT
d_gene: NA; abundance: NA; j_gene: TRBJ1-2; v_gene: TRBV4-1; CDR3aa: CASSQAQGTYGYTF; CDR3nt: TGCGCCAGCAGCCAAGCGCAGGGCACGTATGGCTACACCTTC
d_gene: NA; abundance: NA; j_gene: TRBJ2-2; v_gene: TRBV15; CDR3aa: CATSRDLTGELFF; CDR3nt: TGTGCCACCAGCAGAGATCTCACCGGGGAGCTGTTTTTT
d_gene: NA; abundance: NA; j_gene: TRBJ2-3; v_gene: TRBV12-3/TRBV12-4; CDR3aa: CASSLSGEDTQYF; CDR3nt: TGTGCCAGCAGTTTATCGGGGGAGGATACGCAGTATTTT
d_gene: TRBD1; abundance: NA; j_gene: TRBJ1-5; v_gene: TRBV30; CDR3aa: CAWSAGQGSNQPQHF; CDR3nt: TGTGCCTGGAGTGCCGGACAGGGATCAAATCAGCCCCAGCATTTT
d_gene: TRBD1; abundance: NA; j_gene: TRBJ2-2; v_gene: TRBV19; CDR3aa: CASSKPTGAGELFF; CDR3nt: TGTGCCAGTAGTAAACCGACAGGGGCCGGGGAGCTGTTTTTT
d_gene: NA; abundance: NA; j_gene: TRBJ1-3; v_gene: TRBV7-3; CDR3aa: CASSLSPGSGNTIYF; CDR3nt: TGTGCCAGCAGCTTAAGCCCCGGCTCTGGAAACACCATATATTTT
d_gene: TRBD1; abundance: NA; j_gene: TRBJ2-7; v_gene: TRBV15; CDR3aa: CATSSRQGAQPVTYEQYF; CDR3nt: TGTGCCACCAGCAGTAGACAGGGGGCTCAACCTGTTACTTACGAGCAGTACTTC
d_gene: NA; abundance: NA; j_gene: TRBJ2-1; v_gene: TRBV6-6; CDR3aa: CASSPRLGASYNEQFF; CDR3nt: TGTGCCAGCAGTCCCCGCCTGGGGGCCTCCTACAATGAGCAGTTCTTC
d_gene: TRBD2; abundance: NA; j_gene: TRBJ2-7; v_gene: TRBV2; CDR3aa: CASSAGLAGAYEQYF; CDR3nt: TGTGCCAGCAGCGCGGGACTAGCGGGGGCCTACGAGCAGTACTTC
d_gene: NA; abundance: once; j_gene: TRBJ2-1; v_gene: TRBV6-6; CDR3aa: CASIGVTGVYNEQFF; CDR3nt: TGTGCCAGCATCGGGGTTACCGGGGTATACAATGAGCAGTTCTTC
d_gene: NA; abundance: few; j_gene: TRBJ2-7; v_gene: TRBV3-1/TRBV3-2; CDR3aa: CASSPNLHGDEQYF; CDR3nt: TGTGCCAGCAGCCCGAACTTACACGGAGACGAGCAGTACTTC
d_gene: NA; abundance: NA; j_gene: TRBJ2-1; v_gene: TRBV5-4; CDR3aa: CASSLGGQDNEQFF; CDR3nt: TGTGCCAGCAGCTTGGGGGGACAAGACAATGAGCAGTTCTTC
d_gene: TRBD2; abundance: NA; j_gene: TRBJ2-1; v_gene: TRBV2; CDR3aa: CASSDARGGPNEQFF; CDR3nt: TGTGCCAGCAGTGATGCCCGGGGGGGCCCCAATGAGCAGTTCTTC